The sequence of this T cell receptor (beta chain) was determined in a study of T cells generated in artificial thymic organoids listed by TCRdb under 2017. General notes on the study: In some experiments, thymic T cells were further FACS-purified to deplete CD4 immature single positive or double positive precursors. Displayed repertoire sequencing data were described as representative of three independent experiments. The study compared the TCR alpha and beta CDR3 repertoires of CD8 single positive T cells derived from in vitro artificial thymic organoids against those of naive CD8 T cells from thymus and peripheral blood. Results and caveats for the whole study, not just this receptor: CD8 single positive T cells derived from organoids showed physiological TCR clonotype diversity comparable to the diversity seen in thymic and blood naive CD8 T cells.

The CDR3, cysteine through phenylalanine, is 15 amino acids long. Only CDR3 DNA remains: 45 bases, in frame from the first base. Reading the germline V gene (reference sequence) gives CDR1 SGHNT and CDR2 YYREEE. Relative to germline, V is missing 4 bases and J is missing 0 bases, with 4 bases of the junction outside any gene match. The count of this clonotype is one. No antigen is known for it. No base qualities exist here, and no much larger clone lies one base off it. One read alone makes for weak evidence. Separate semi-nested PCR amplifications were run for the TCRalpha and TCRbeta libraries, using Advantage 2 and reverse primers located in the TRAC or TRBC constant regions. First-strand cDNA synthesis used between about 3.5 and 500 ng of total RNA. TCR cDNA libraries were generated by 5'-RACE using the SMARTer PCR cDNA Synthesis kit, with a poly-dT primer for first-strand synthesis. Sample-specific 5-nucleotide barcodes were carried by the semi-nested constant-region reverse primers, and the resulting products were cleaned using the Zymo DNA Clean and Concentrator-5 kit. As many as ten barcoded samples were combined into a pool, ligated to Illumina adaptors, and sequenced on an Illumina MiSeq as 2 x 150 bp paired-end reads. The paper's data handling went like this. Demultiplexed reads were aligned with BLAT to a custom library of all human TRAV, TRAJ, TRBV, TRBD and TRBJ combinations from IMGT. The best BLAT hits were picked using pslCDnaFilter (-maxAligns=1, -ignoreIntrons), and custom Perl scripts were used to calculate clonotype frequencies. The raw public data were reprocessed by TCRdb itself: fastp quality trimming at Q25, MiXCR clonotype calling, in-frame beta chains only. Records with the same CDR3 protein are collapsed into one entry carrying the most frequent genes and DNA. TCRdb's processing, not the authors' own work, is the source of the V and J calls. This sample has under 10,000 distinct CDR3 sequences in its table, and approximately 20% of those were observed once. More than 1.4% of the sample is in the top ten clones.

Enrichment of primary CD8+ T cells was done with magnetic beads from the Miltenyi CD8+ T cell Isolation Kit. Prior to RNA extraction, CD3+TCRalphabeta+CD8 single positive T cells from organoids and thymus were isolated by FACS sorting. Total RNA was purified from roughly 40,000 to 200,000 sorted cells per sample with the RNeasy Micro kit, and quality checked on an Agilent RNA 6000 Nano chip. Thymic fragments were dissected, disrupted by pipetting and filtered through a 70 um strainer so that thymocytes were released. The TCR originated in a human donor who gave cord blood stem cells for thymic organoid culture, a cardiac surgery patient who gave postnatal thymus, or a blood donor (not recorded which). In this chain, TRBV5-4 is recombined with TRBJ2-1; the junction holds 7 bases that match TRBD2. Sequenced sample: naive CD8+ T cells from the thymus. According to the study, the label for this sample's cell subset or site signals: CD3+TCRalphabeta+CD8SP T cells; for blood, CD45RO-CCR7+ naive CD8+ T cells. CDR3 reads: CASSRRESSYNEQFF. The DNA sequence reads TGTGCCAGCAGCCGGCGGGAGAGCTCCTACAATGAGCAGTTCTTC.